This T cell receptor beta chain stems from a study of T cell repertoires in cytomegalovirus infection. TCRdb re-analysed the reads in MiXCR, keeping a single row per CDR3 protein. This table holds roughly 720,000 distinct CDR3 sequences, 35% found once. Overall study findings and caveats: In two of eight donors, the top clonotype was HLA-C-restricted CMV-specific. Adding up the frequency of public TCR beta families identified people who carried CMV plus the relevant HLA.

Of note for this clonotype: No antigen is known for it.

The specimen sequenced was PBMCs. The clonotype comes from a human donor in good health (CMV status not recorded). Some clones in this sample may be carry-over from other donors' samples.

CDR3 DNA: TGCAGTGCTAGGTCCCAGCGCATGAACACTGAAGCTTTCTTT. Translation gives CSARSQRMNTEAFF. V and J are TRBV20-1 and TRBJ1-1; D uncertain. Trimming cost V 3 bases and J 0 bases, with 11 bases left between them. This CDR3 spans 14 amino acids. Germline V CDR1 and CDR2: DFQATT, SNEGSKA (reference sequence).